What follows are 32 T cell receptor beta chains derived from one specimen sequenced in a study of T cell responses to AZD1222 COVID-19 vaccine. The assay was immunoSEQ multiplex PCR, and TCRdb's table has in-frame clones only and misses some. Among some 110,000 clones, approximately 90% were seen once, and the ten largest hold roughly 6.9%. This specimen consisted of peripheral blood, obtained 28 days after the second AZD1222 dose. Receptors were obtained from an adult who received the AZD1222 COVID-19 vaccine.

This chain connects TRBV4-3 to TRBJ2-7, with 8 bases fitting TRBD2. Losses at the gene ends were 4 bases for V and 0 bases for J; bases not matched to a gene: 11. Germline CDR1 and CDR2: LGHNA and YSLEER. The CDR3 runs to 17 residues. CDR3 DNA: TGCGCCAGCAGCCGAGGTAGCGGGAAGCTGTCCTCCTACGAGCAGTACTTC. This encodes CASSRGSGKLSSYEQYF.

This chain uses TRBV7-3 with TRBJ1-1; D ambiguous. There are 13 residues in the CDR3. Germline V gene data show CDR1 as SGHTA and CDR2 as FQGTGA. The V end was cut by 1 base, the J end by 1 base, with 4 bases between. The CDR3 is CASSLRANTEAFF. The CDR3 DNA reads as TGTGCCAGCAGCTTAAGGGCGAACACTGAAGCTTTCTTT.

The chain has TRBV7-9 and TRBJ2-3, with 8 positions matching TRBD2. This CDR3 comprises 14 residues. Germline V gene lookup returns CDR1 SEHNR and CDR2 FQNEAQ (reference sequence). V lost 0 bases, J lost 7 bases, and 3 bases stayed unmatched. The CDR3 spells CASSLAGSGNTQYF. The CDR3 DNA is TGTGCCAGCAGCTTAGCCGGTAGCGGGAATACGCAGTATTTT.

The chain joins TRBV7-9 to TRBJ2-7, with D hard to call. The length of the CDR3 is 12 residues. Between the trimmed V and J ends, which lost 6 bases and 6 bases, there was a span of 12 bases. Germline-derived CDR1 and CDR2 are SEHNR and FQNEAQ (reference sequence). CDR3 sequence: CASSLGSIEQYF. The CDR3 region has the DNA TGTGCCAGCAGTTTGGGGTCAATCGAGCAGTACTTC.

The chain is built from TRBV5-1 and TRBJ1-5, with TRBD1 as a possible D gene (5 bases). Per the germline V gene, CDR1 is SGHRS and CDR2 is YFSETQ. Trimming left V 1 base short and J 0 bases short, with 8 bases between. There are 15 residues in the CDR3. The CDR3 region has the DNA TGCGCCAGCAGCTTGTTGGGACTTAGCAATCAGCCCCAGCATTTT. This translates into CASSLLGLSNQPQHF.

V and J are TRBV3-1 (or the pseudogene TRBV3-2) and TRBJ2-1, with unresolved D. There are 13 residues in the CDR3. CDR1 and CDR2 (germline): LGHDT, YNNKEL (reference sequence). Trimming stripped 2 bases from V and 6 bases from J, with 8 bases between. The CDR3 region has the DNA TGTGCCAGCAGCCAAATGCCTAGCAATGAGCAGTTCTTC. This codes for CASSQMPSNEQFF.

The chain is built from TRBV15 and TRBJ2-7; D unclear. The CDR3 is 14 residues long. Trimming took off 1 base at V and 3 bases at J, with 10 bases between the two ends. In germline, CDR1 is LNHNV, CDR2 YYDKDF (reference sequence). CDR3 loop: CATSRGGVFYEQYF. In DNA form, the CDR3 reads TGTGCCACCAGCAGAGGTGGGGTTTTCTACGAGCAGTACTTC.

The chain links TRBV2 to TRBJ1-2; D is perhaps TRBD1 (5 bases). The CDR3 is 13 residues long. The germline gives CDR1 SNHLY, CDR2 FYNNEI. V gave up 5 bases and J gave up 11 bases, with 18 bases separating them. CDR3 sequence: CASSSREEAYYTF. In DNA form, the CDR3 reads TGTGCCAGCAGTTCCAGGGAAGAGGCCTATTACACCTTC.

The chain combines TRBV18 with TRBJ1-1; D not certain. Per germline, CDR1 KGHSH and CDR2 LQKENI. CDR3 length equals 13 residues. V was trimmed by 2 bases and J by 0 bases, leaving 4 bases between them. CDR3 DNA: TGTGCCAGCTCACCAGATGTGAACACTGAAGCTTTCTTT. Translating gives CASSPDVNTEAFF.

The gene calls are TRBV18 and TRBJ1-1, with 8 positions matching TRBD1. V lost 3 bases, J lost 8 bases, and 2 bases stayed unmatched. The CDR3 extends over 12 amino acids. Per germline, CDR1 KGHSH and CDR2 LQKENI. This CDR3 is CASSPDRAEAFF. The CDR3 DNA is TGTGCCAGCTCACCGGACAGGGCGGAAGCTTTCTTT.

This clone was counted a single time. The chain is built from TRBV3-1 (or the pseudogene TRBV3-2) and TRBJ1-5; no reliable D call. This CDR3 is built from 13 residues. Germline loops: CDR1 LGHDT, CDR2 YNNKEL (reference sequence). Trimming took off 3 bases at V and 4 bases at J, with 7 bases between the two ends. CDR3 protein: CASSQGRNQPQHF. The CDR3 coding sequence is TGTGCCAGCAGCCAGGGAAGGAATCAGCCCCAGCATTTT.

This sequence joins TRBV28 and TRBJ2-3; D is possibly TRBD1 (5 bases). Per germline, CDR1 MDHEN and CDR2 SYDVKM. Trimming removed 9 bases from V and 0 bases from J, with 16 bases in between. This CDR3 spans 15 amino acids. The CDR3 nucleotides read TGTGCCAGTACTGGGGCTACCCGCAGCACAGATACGCAGTATTTT. As protein: CASTGATRSTDTQYF.

On this clone itself: One junction end does not reproduce the germline sequence, and a read error may be involved. The chain is built from TRBV7-7 and TRBJ2-2, with 14 bases lining up with TRBD2. CDR1 SSHAT and CDR2 FNYEAQ come from the germline V gene (reference sequence). This CDR3 spans 18 amino acids. The CDR3 loop reads CASSLLTSGRAYTGELFF. The CDR3 nucleotides read TGTGCTAGCAGCCTACTGACTAGCGGGAGGGCCTACACCGGGGAGCTGTTTTTT.

The chain recombines TRBV6-5 with TRBJ1-4, with 9 bases identical to TRBD1. The CDR3 spans 15 residues. CDR1 and CDR2 (germline): MNHEY, SVGAGI. With V trimmed by 5 bases and J by 7 bases, 8 bases remained unmatched. CDR3 residues: CASSPETGGGEKLFF. Written as DNA, the CDR3 is TGTGCCAGCAGTCCCGAAACAGGGGGCGGTGAAAAACTGTTTTTT.

This chain joins TRBV6-6 and TRBJ2-7; D possibly corresponds to TRBD1 (7 bases). V was clipped by 2 bases and J by 3 bases, with 11 bases between them. The CDR3 is made up of 14 amino acids. The V gene's germline CDR1 is MNHNY and CDR2 SVGAGI (reference sequence). DNA for the CDR3: TGTGCCAGCAGTTACGCGGGACAGTACTACGAGCAGTACTTC. Protein: CASSYAGQYYEQYF.

This chain uses TRBV27 with TRBJ1-1, with a possible D match to TRBD1 (5 bases). This CDR3 has 13 amino acids. Germline loops: CDR1 MNHEY, CDR2 SMNVEV (reference sequence). V shed 4 bases and J shed 0 bases, with 6 bases lying between them. The chain's CDR3 is CASSWGVNTEAFF. The CDR3 DNA follows: TGTGCCAGCAGTTGGGGGGTGAACACTGAAGCTTTCTTT.

The V and J genes are TRBV2 and TRBJ1-2; the D gene is possibly TRBD1 (6 bases). The length of the CDR3 is 14 residues. The germline V and J ends were trimmed by 6 bases and 1 base, with 12 bases remaining between them. Per germline, CDR1 SNHLY and CDR2 FYNNEI. CDR3 nucleotide sequence: TGTGCCAGCAGCTGGACAGTGGGTAACTATGGCTACACCTTC. This sequence encodes CASSWTVGNYGYTF. Complete variable domain (other parts from reference TRBV2 and TRBJ1-2): EPEVTQTPSHQVTQMGQEVILRCVPISNHLYFYWYRQILGQKVEFLVSFYNNEISEKSEIFDDQFSVERPDGSNFTLKIRSTKLEDSAMYFCASSWTVGNYGYTFGSGTRLTVV.

The rearrangement links TRBV10-3 to TRBJ2-7; TRBD1 matches at 9 bases. Per germline, CDR1 ENHRY and CDR2 SYGVKD. Unmatched junction bases numbered 3, after V lost 6 bases and J lost 3 bases. There are 13 residues in the CDR3. CDR3 sequence (DNA): TGTGCCATCAGCGTGGGACAGGGCTACGAGCAGTACTTC. It encodes CAISVGQGYEQYF.

This chain joins TRBV19 and TRBJ1-2; D is undetermined. The CDR3 runs 12 residues. Germline V gene lookup returns CDR1 LNHDA and CDR2 SQIVND (reference sequence). The germline V and J ends were trimmed by 9 bases and 4 bases, with 12 bases remaining between them. The CDR3 is CASTAGLYGYTF. CDR3 DNA sequence: TGTGCCAGCACTGCAGGCCTCTATGGCTACACCTTC.

This chain joins TRBV5-6 and TRBJ1-3; D call uncertain. The CDR3 has 14 residues. V lost 1 base and J lost 0, with 5 bases in between. CDR1 is SGHDT and CDR2 is YYEEEE in the germline V gene. In DNA form, the CDR3 reads TGTGCCAGCAGCTTGCTGCTCTCTGGAAACACCATATATTTT. Protein: CASSLLLSGNTIYF.

V and J are TRBV11-3 and TRBJ1-3; D is perhaps TRBD1 (6 bases). Germline V gives CDR1 SGHNT, CDR2 YENEEA. The CDR3 is made up of 14 amino acids. Trimming removed 2 bases from V and 3 bases from J, with 8 bases in between. CDR3 nucleotide sequence: TGTGCCAGCAGCTTAACAGGGTATGGAAACACCATATATTTT. Protein sequence: CASSLTGYGNTIYF.

This chain uses TRBV7-3 with TRBJ2-2, with 7 nucleotides matching TRBD1. The CDR3 is 17 residues long. Germline CDR1 SGHTA, CDR2 FQGTGA. With 4 bases clipped from V and 0 bases from J, the junction kept 8 bases outside the gene matches. This CDR3 reads CASSSWTGLANTGELFF. In DNA form, the CDR3 reads TGTGCCAGCAGCTCATGGACAGGCCTAGCGAACACCGGGGAGCTGTTTTTT.

This sequence joins TRBV6-5 and TRBJ2-1; possibly TRBD1 for D (6 bases). The CDR3 runs 14 residues. Trimming stripped 0 bases from V and 7 bases from J, with 10 bases between. CDR1 is MNHEY and CDR2 is SVGAGI in the germline V gene. The CDR3 sequence is CASSYSQGRNEQFF. Written as DNA, the CDR3 is TGTGCCAGCAGTTACTCGCAGGGGCGGAATGAGCAGTTCTTC.

V is TRBV28 and J is TRBJ2-6, with unresolved D. Germline V gives CDR1 MDHEN, CDR2 SYDVKM. Between the trimmed V and J ends, which lost 0 bases and 0 bases, there was a span of 3 bases. The CDR3 runs to 15 residues. The CDR3 sequence is CASSLWGSGANVLTF. The CDR3 nucleotides are TGTGCCAGCAGTTTATGGGGCTCTGGGGCCAACGTCCTGACTTTC.

The rearrangement uses TRBV7-2 and TRBJ2-1, with TRBD2 matching over 11 bases. Germline V gives CDR1 SGHTA, CDR2 FQGNSA. CDR3 size: 18 residues. V shed 2 bases and J 9 bases; nucleotides not matched to a gene: 15. The CDR3 bases are TGTGCCAGCAGCTTACGGACGTTAGCGGGGGGGCGATCCACTGAGCAGTTCTTC. This encodes CASSLRTLAGGRSTEQFF.

J is TRBJ2-2 and V is TRBV7-2; D is possibly TRBD2 (5 bases). Deletions cut 3 bases from V and 5 bases from J, with 13 bases between. This CDR3 contains 15 residues. Germline V gene sequence: CDR1 SGHTA, CDR2 FQGNSA. The CDR3 DNA reads as TGTGCCAGCAGCTTTAGCCGGACGGGGACCGGGGAGCTGTTTTTT. Translating it yields CASSFSRTGTGELFF.

V is TRBV27 and J is TRBJ2-3, with 8 bases identical to TRBD2. V dropped 5 bases and J dropped 2; count of bases not matched to a gene: 12. This CDR3 is 17 amino acids long. CDR1 and CDR2 (germline): MNHEY, SMNVEV (reference sequence). CDR3 sequence reads: CASSLSPRGGNTDTQYF. The CDR3 DNA reads as TGTGCCAGCAGTCTTTCACCTCGCGGGGGGAACACAGATACGCAGTATTTT.

V gene TRBV4-2 combines with J gene TRBJ2-2; no firm D call. The CDR3 runs 16 residues. The V gene's germline CDR1 is LGHNA and CDR2 YNFKEQ. Trimming shortened V by 1 base and J by 0 bases, and 9 bases separated the two germline ends. The CDR3 here is CASSQGNIANTGELFF. CDR3 in DNA: TGTGCCAGCAGCCAAGGTAACATAGCGAACACCGGGGAGCTGTTTTTT.

CDR3 loop: CASSYMGAHQPQHF. The CDR3 coding sequence is TGTGCCAGCAGTTACATGGGGGCTCATCAGCCCCAGCATTTT. The rearrangement uses TRBV6-6 and TRBJ1-5; a weak D match, TRBD1 (6 bases). Germline lookup yields CDR1 MNHNY and CDR2 SVGAGI (reference sequence). Trimming removed 2 bases at V and 5 bases at J, with 10 bases between. The CDR3 totals 14 residues.

V gene TRBV7-9 combines with J gene TRBJ2-3, with D possibly being TRBD1 (6 bases). Germline V lookup: CDR1 SEHNR, CDR2 FQNEAQ (reference sequence). Trimming cost V 4 bases and J 1 base, with 18 bases left between them. CDR3 length equals 17 residues. DNA for the CDR3: TGTGCCAGCAGCTCAAATGCAGGGGTAGTTCGCACAGATACGCAGTATTTT. Translated, it gives CASSSNAGVVRTDTQYF.

The CDR3 protein is CASSLVRNTGELFF. For the CDR3, the DNA is TGTGCCAGCAGCTTAGTACGGAACACCGGGGAGCTGTTTTTT. The J gene is TRBJ2-2, the V gene TRBV7-9; D gene uncertain. Germline V gives CDR1 SEHNR, CDR2 FQNEAQ (reference sequence). The CDR3 extends over 14 amino acids. The V end lost 1 base, the J end lost 1 base, and 4 bases lay between the germline ends.

V is TRBV9 and J is TRBJ2-3, with 11 bases identical to TRBD2. CDR1 is SGDLS, CDR2 YYNGEE, per germline. After removal of 2 bases from V and 11 bases from J, the junction contained 7 bases not matched to a gene. There are 14 residues in the CDR3. CDR3 amino acids: CASSVTSGSGEQYF. CDR3 nucleotides: TGTGCCAGCAGCGTTACTAGCGGGAGTGGTGAGCAGTATTTT.